These T cell receptor beta chains were read from a single sample in a study of PD-L1 blockade in urothelial cancer. TCRdb's table, derived via immunoSEQ multiplex PCR, lists solely in-frame clones and lacks some. In the table there are around 100,000 clones, under 85% of which are singletons. Specimen: PBMCs, collected around atezolizumab (anti-PD-L1) treatment. All receptors derive from a man in his fifties or sixties with urothelial cancer. Both conserved end residues are part of each CDR3. The D gene is left open where the match is weak. The size field is filled for only some rows; it gives once, few, many or a size class.

v_gene: TRBV27
j_gene: TRBJ2-2
d_gene: NA
abundance: NA
CDR3nt: TGTGCCAGCAGTCCCCAGGGCAGGGTCACCGGGGAGCTGTTTTTT
CDR3aa: CASSPQGRVTGELFF

v_gene: TRBV14
j_gene: TRBJ2-1
d_gene: NA
abundance: NA
CDR3nt: TGTGCCAGCAGCAGTCAGCGGAATGAGCAGTTCTTC
CDR3aa: CASSSQRNEQFF

v_gene: TRBV9
j_gene: TRBJ2-3
d_gene: NA
abundance: NA
CDR3nt: TGTGCCAGCAGCGTAGACAGATATGGATCAGATACGCAGTATTTT
CDR3aa: CASSVDRYGSDTQYF

v_gene: TRBV6-1
j_gene: TRBJ2-7
d_gene: NA
abundance: NA
CDR3nt: TGTGCCAGCAGTGCCGGGTCCCTTGGCGAGCAGTACTTC
CDR3aa: CASSAGSLGEQYF

v_gene: TRBV7-2
j_gene: TRBJ2-1
d_gene: TRBD2
abundance: NA
CDR3nt: TGTGCCAGCACCGAAAGGGCGGGAGGCCCCTACAATGAGCAGTTCTTC
CDR3aa: CASTERAGGPYNEQFF

v_gene: TRBV9
j_gene: TRBJ2-1
d_gene: TRBD1
abundance: NA
CDR3nt: TGTGCCAGCAGCACCCGGACAGGGGGCGGCAATGAGCAGTTCTTC
CDR3aa: CASSTRTGGGNEQFF

v_gene: TRBV25-1
j_gene: TRBJ1-2
d_gene: TRBD1
abundance: NA
CDR3nt: TGTGCCAGCAGTGGTGGTCAGGGGGCCGGATACACCTTC
CDR3aa: CASSGGQGAGYTF

v_gene: TRBV28
j_gene: TRBJ2-7
d_gene: NA
abundance: NA
CDR3nt: TGTGCCAGCAGACTACAGGGATACGAGCAGTACTTC
CDR3aa: CASRLQGYEQYF

v_gene: TRBV15
j_gene: TRBJ2-7
d_gene: TRBD2
abundance: NA
CDR3nt: TGTGCCACCAGCGACCGACGGAGGGCGGGAGGGAACGAGCAGTACTTC
CDR3aa: CATSDRRRAGGNEQYF

v_gene: TRBV19
j_gene: TRBJ2-5
d_gene: TRBD2
abundance: NA
CDR3nt: TGTGCCAGTAGTCGTAGGGAGGGGGAGACCCAGTACTTC
CDR3aa: CASSRREGETQYF

v_gene: TRBV11-1
j_gene: TRBJ2-1
d_gene: TRBD2
abundance: once
CDR3nt: TGTGCCAGCAGCCCCCGAGCGGGAGCCTCCTACAATGAGCAGTTCTTC
CDR3aa: CASSPRAGASYNEQFF

v_gene: TRBV7-8
j_gene: TRBJ2-7
d_gene: NA
abundance: NA
CDR3nt: TGTGCCAGCAGCTTAACGGGGTTCTACGAGCAGTACTTC
CDR3aa: CASSLTGFYEQYF

v_gene: TRBV4-1
j_gene: TRBJ1-2
d_gene: NA
abundance: once
CDR3nt: TGCGCCAGCAGCCAGTCCCCAGGGTATGGCTACACCTTC
CDR3aa: CASSQSPGYGYTF

v_gene: TRBV4-2
j_gene: TRBJ1-4
d_gene: NA
abundance: NA
CDR3nt: TGTGCCAGCAGCCAAGTTGGGACAAGCGGCGAAAAACTGTTTTTT
CDR3aa: CASSQVGTSGEKLFF